This T cell receptor beta chain was retrieved from a study of shared clonotypes between healthy human individuals. Overall study: Aged between 18 and 49, the donors were a couple of women and a few men. Regarding the study as a whole: With few donors, the genetic and exposure-history diversity represented was limited. Generation probabilities of non-shared clonotypes were lower (relative to those shared by all four donors).

In regard to this clone: Its specificity is not known.

Deep level was the assay's run setting. Sequencing was performed with immunoSEQ multiplex PCR; in TCRdb, only in-frame clones are kept and a portion is missing. Of about 2 million clones listed, about 95% are singletons. CD45RO-negative, CCR7-selected cells formed the naive CD8 fraction, which excluded terminally differentiated effector memory CD45RA+ cells. The V and J ends lost 5 bases and 7 bases, in that order; junction bases with no gene match: 14. CDR3 length: 16 residues. The V gene's germline CDR1 is LNHDA and CDR2 SQIVND (reference sequence). The genes are TRBV19 and TRBJ1-2, with 9 nucleotides matching TRBD1. This receptor was taken from a young man in good health. Specimen: naive CD8+ T cells sorted from blood. The CDR3 sequence is CASSPVGTGGAGGYTF. The CDR3 nucleotides are TGTGCCAGTAGTCCCGTGGGAACAGGGGGCGCCGGTGGCTACACCTTC.